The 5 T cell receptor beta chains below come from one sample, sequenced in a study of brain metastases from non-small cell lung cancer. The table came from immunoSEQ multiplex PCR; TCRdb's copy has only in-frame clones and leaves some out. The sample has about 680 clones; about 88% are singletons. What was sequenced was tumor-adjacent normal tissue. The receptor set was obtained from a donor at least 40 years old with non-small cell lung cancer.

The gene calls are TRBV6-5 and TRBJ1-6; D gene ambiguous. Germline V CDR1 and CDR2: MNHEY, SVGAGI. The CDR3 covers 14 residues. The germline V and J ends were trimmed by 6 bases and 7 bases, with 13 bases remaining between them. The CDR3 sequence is CASRDPKKNSPLHF. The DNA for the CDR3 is TGTGCCAGCAGGGACCCGAAAAAAAATTCACCCCTCCACTTT.

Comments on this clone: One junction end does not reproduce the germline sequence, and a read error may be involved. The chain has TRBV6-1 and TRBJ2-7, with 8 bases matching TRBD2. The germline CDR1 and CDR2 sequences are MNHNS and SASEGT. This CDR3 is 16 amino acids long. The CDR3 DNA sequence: TGTGCCAGCAGTGAGACCCTAGCGGGCTGGTCCTACGAACAGTACTTC. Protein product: CASSETLAGWSYEQYF.

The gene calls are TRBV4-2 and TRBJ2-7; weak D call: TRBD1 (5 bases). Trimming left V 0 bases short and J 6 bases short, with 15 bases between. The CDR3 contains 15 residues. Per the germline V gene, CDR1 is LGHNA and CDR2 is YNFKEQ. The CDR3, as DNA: TGTGCCAGCAGCCAAGAAAGGGCAGGGTTGGGCGAGCAGTACTTC. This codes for CASSQERAGLGEQYF.

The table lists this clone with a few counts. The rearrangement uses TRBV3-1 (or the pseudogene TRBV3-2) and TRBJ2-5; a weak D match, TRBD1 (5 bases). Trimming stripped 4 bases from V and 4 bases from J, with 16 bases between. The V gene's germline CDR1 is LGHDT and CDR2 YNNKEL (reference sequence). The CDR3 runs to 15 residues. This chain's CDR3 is CASSRNSGYGETQYF. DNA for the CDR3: TGTGCCAGCAGCCGGAATTCAGGGTATGGAGAGACCCAGTACTTC.

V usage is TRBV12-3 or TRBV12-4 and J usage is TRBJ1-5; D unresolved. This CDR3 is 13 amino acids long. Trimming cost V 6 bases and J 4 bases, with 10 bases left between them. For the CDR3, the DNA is TGTGCCAGCAGCCCTTCCTTGAATCAGCCCCAGCATTTT. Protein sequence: CASSPSLNQPQHF.